The 18 T cell receptor beta chains listed next were all sequenced from one sample in a study of CD8 T cells in Susac syndrome. Random-hexamer reverse transcription was applied to roughly 0.5 to 1 ug RNA. TCRdb processed the immunoSEQ multiplex PCR reads anew with MiXCR; each CDR3 protein has one entry. The sample contains approximately 190,000 distinct CDR3 sequences, roughly 94% of which appear only once. The sequenced sample was CD8+ T cells from PBMCs. The source of these receptors is a human donor with Susac syndrome.

This sequence joins TRBV15 and TRBJ2-2; D is undetermined. This CDR3 is 13 amino acids long. Trimming pared 6 bases from V and 3 bases from J, leaving 8 bases between. Looked up from germline, CDR1 is LNHNV and CDR2 is YYDKDF (reference sequence). The CDR3 bases are TGTGCCACCAGGGTTGATGACACCGGGGAGCTGTTTTTT. Translated, it gives CATRVDDTGELFF.

CDR3 protein: CASSPGLTTKTDTQYF. CDR3 bases: TGTGCCAGCAGCCCGGGACTGACTACTAAGACAGATACGCAGTATTTT. The rearrangement joins TRBV5-8 to TRBJ2-3, with a possible D match to TRBD2 (6 bases). The CDR3 loop spans 16 amino acids. The V gene lost 4 bases and the J gene lost 3 bases, with 18 bases spanning the gap. The germline V gene encodes CDR1 SGHTS and CDR2 YDEGEE.

The CDR3: CASSSPDRQMEETQYF. DNA of the CDR3: TGTGCCAGCAGCTCCCCTGACAGGCAGATGGAAGAGACCCAGTACTTC. The chain is built from TRBV9 and TRBJ2-5, with D possibly being TRBD1 (6 bases). Per germline, CDR1 SGDLS and CDR2 YYNGEE. The CDR3 runs 16 residues. The germline V and J ends were trimmed by 4 bases and 3 bases, with 19 bases remaining between them.

Written as DNA, the CDR3 is TGTGCCAGCAGTGCAGGGGGTTGGGCTGAAGCTTTCTTT. Its protein product is CASSAGGWAEAFF. The V call is TRBV2, the J call TRBJ1-1, with 7 bases aligning to TRBD1. Per germline, CDR1 SNHLY and CDR2 FYNNEI. The CDR3 length is 13 residues. Trimming removed 4 bases from V and 6 bases from J; junction bases left unmatched: 5.

The chain is built from TRBV4-1 and TRBJ2-7; no clear D. Germline V gives CDR1 MGHRA, CDR2 YSYEKL. The V end lost 1 base, the J end lost 0 bases, and 10 bases lay between the germline ends. The CDR3 covers 15 residues. CDR3 in amino acids: CASSQVSQSSYEQYF. In DNA, the CDR3 is TGCGCCAGCAGCCAAGTAAGTCAGAGCTCCTACGAGCAGTACTTC.

This clonotype was seen just once. V gene TRBV14 combines with J gene TRBJ1-5; no clear D gene. CDR1 and CDR2 from the germline V gene are SGHDN and FVKESK. Trimming left V 0 bases short and J 4 bases short, with 13 bases between. The CDR3 loop spans 16 amino acids. The CDR3 reads CASSQETVAANQPQHF. In DNA, the CDR3 is TGTGCCAGCAGCCAAGAGACGGTGGCAGCTAATCAGCCCCAGCATTTT.

The chain recombines TRBV10-1 with TRBJ2-3; D remains ambiguous. The CDR3 has 14 amino acids. With 4 bases removed from V and 0 bases from J, the gap between germline ends came to 8 bases. Germline V gene data show CDR1 as WNHNN and CDR2 as SYGVQD (reference sequence). In DNA form, the CDR3 reads TGCGCCAGCAGTGGCCTAACTAGCACAGATACGCAGTATTTT. Encoded protein: CASSGLTSTDTQYF.

The chain has TRBV5-4 and TRBJ1-4; TRBD1 might be the D (6 bases). This CDR3 comprises 12 residues. Trimming pared 5 bases from V and 4 bases from J, leaving 6 bases between. Germline assignment: CDR1 SGHNT and CDR2 YYREEE (reference sequence). CDR3 sequence (DNA): TGTGCCAGCAGGGACAGTAATGAAAAACTGTTTTTT. It encodes CASRDSNEKLFF.

This chain connects TRBV27 to TRBJ2-7, with a weak D call TRBD2 (5 bases). Germline CDR1 and CDR2: MNHEY and SMNVEV (reference sequence). Trimming took 2 bases from V and 5 from J, leaving 16 bases between them. This CDR3 region has 15 residues. DNA of the CDR3: TGTGCCAGCAGTTTAGGGGAAAGTGCGCGGGACGAGCAGTACTTC. Residues: CASSLGESARDEQYF.

The chain carries TRBV10-2 and TRBJ2-1; the D is unclear. Per germline, CDR1 WSHSY and CDR2 SAAADI. The CDR3 length is 15 residues. Trimming removed 1 base at V and 5 bases at J, with 12 bases between. The CDR3 DNA follows: TGCGCCAGCAGTGAGTTAGGACGAGACGACAATGAGCAGTTCTTC. Translation: CASSELGRDDNEQFF.

The rearrangement joins TRBV11-2 to TRBJ2-7; 10 positions match TRBD2. Germline V gives CDR1 SGHAT, CDR2 FQNNGV. Trimming removed 1 base from V and 1 base from J; junction bases left unmatched: 13. The CDR3 is 19 amino acids. The CDR3 loop is CASSLGGSGGTSPSYEQYF. The CDR3 bases are TGTGCCAGCAGCTTAGGTGGTAGCGGGGGGACCTCACCTTCCTACGAGCAGTACTTC.

The V gene is TRBV12-3 or TRBV12-4, the J gene TRBJ1-5; the match to TRBD1 covers 7 bases. The CDR3 contains 15 residues. V was clipped by 5 bases and J by 2 bases; unmatched bases: 6. The CDR3 here is CASSRSGGGNQPQHF. The CDR3, as DNA: TGTGCCAGCAGTCGGTCAGGGGGGGGCAATCAGCCCCAGCATTTT.

The chain couples TRBV20-1 to TRBJ2-1, with D possibly matching TRBD2 (6 bases). The germline V gene has CDR1 DFQATT and CDR2 SNEGSKA (reference sequence). The CDR3 totals 15 residues. V was trimmed by 0 bases and J by 1 base, leaving 10 bases between them. The CDR3 DNA reads TGCAGTGCTAGAGATCGCGGGGCGTCCTACAATGAGCAGTTCTTC. Encoded protein: CSARDRGASYNEQFF.

V is TRBV5-1 and J is TRBJ1-2; D gene uncertain. In germline, CDR1 is SGHRS, CDR2 YFSETQ. The CDR3 runs to 14 residues. The V end was cut by 4 bases, the J end by 7 bases, with 17 bases between. The CDR3: CASSPTLDLAGYTF. The CDR3 nucleotides are TGCGCCAGCAGCCCTACCCTGGACCTGGCTGGCTACACCTTC.

V is TRBV7-8 and J is TRBJ1-5, with TRBD1 as a possible D gene (6 bases). This CDR3 contains 15 residues. The germline gives CDR1 SGHVS, CDR2 FQNEAQ. The V end was cut by 5 bases, the J end by 0 bases, with 11 bases between. The CDR3: CASSENRDSNQPQHF. The CDR3 DNA is TGTGCCAGCAGCGAAAACAGGGATAGCAATCAGCCCCAGCATTTT.

V is TRBV7-3 and J is TRBJ2-1; the match to TRBD1 covers 8 bases. J was trimmed by 8 bases and V by 4 bases; bases with no gene match: 10. The CDR3 extends over 15 amino acids. CDR1 SGHTA and CDR2 FQGTGA come from the germline V gene. CDR3 region: CASSSLGQGADEQFF. DNA for the CDR3: TGTGCCAGCAGCTCCCTGGGGCAGGGGGCGGATGAGCAGTTCTTC. Together with reference TRBV7-3 and TRBJ2-1, the CDR3 gives the full variable domain: GAGVSQTPSNKVTEKGKYVELRCDPISGHTALYWYRQSLGQGPEFLIYFQGTGAADDSGLPNDRFFAVRPEGSVSTLKIQRTERGDSAVYLCASSSLGQGADEQFFGPGTRLTVL.

V is TRBV20-1 and J is TRBJ1-5; TRBD1 agrees at 7 bases. In germline, CDR1 is DFQATT, CDR2 SNEGSKA (reference sequence). The CDR3 runs 14 residues. V was clipped by 2 bases and J by 6 bases; unmatched bases: 7. The DNA for the CDR3 is TGCAGTGCTAGAATCGGGACAGCCATTCAGCCCCAGCATTTT. It translates to CSARIGTAIQPQHF.

The chain is built from TRBV4-1 and TRBJ1-1, with D unresolved. The CDR3 is 15 amino acids. The V end was cut by 6 bases, the J end by 3 bases, with 17 bases between. Germline V lookup: CDR1 MGHRA, CDR2 YSYEKL. The CDR3 DNA reads TGCGCCAGCAGTCAGCCGATAAGCAGTGACACTGAAGCTTTCTTT. Translation gives CASSQPISSDTEAFF.